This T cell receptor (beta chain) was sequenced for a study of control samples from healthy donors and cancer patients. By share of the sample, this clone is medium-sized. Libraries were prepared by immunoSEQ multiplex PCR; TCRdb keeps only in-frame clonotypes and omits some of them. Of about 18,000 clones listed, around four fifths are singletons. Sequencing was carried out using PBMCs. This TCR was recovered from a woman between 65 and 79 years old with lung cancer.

Here the CDR3 reads CASRASGIYNEQFF. CDR3 coding DNA: TGTGCCAGCAGGGCTAGCGGGATCTACAATGAGCAGTTCTTC. This chain joins TRBV2 and TRBJ2-1; 9 positions agree with TRBD2. V shed 6 bases, J shed 3 bases, and the junction held 3 bases outside the gene matches. Germline V lookup: CDR1 SNHLY, CDR2 FYNNEI. The CDR3 totals 14 residues. The whole variable domain, filled in from reference TRBV2 and TRBJ2-1, reads EPEVTQTPSHQVTQMGQEVILRCVPISNHLYFYWYRQILGQKVEFLVSFYNNEISEKSEIFDDQFSVERPDGSNFTLKIRSTKLEDSAMYFCASRASGIYNEQFFGPGTRLTVL.